This entry is about one T cell receptor beta chain. Its antigen is not identified. The source of the sample is a study of cytotoxic CD8 clonotypes in ibrutinib-treated CLL. On the study more broadly: Under twelve relapsed/refractory, roughly 16 treatment-naive; under 18 IGHV unmutated. Findings of the study overall: Patients had baseline clonality above age-matched healthy donors, and this clonality moved with circulating CD8+ T-cell counts.

The CDR3 has 16 residues. Trimming cost V 6 bases and J 8 bases; bases outside gene matches: 14. In germline, CDR1 is LGHNA, CDR2 YNFKEQ. The method was immunoSEQ multiplex PCR; TCRdb's version includes in-frame clones alone and lacks a portion of them. This sample yields over 150,000 clones, of which 55% to 85% are seen a single time; around an eighth belongs to the top ten. The V call is TRBV4-2, the J call TRBJ2-3, with 10 positions matching TRBD2. The sample in question was PBMCs, obtained after 24 months of ibrutinib treatment. The sequence derives from a human donor with chronic lymphocytic leukemia. CDR3 nucleotide sequence: TGTGCCAGCAGACCAAGGAGCCTAGCGGGAGTTCGTACGCAGTATTTT. Translated: CASRPRSLAGVRTQYF.